These 23 T cell receptor beta chains were all obtained from the same sample, sequenced in a study of blood T cell repertoires in COVID-19 (dated by TCRdb to between 2020 and 2021). The library was obtained by the immunoSEQ multiplex PCR assay. TCRdb's version of the immuneACCESS table is confined to in-frame rearrangements and falls short of the full clone set. An unresolved V gene accounts for under half of the shortfall where checked; the remainder is of unknown origin. This sample lists a few hundred thousand clones; under 95% were detected once. Around 18% of the sample lies in the top ten. Source material: PBMCs or T cells enriched from blood (not recorded which). These receptor sequences come from a woman in her thirties who had recovered from COVID-19.

As DNA, the CDR3 is TGTGCCAGCTCACCACCAATCGGGAGCGACACCATATATTTT. Its protein is CASSPPIGSDTIYF. V is TRBV18 and J is TRBJ1-3; D remains unclear. Germline CDR1 KGHSH, CDR2 LQKENI. The CDR3 totals 14 residues. Trimming shortened V by 0 bases and J by 8 bases, and 11 bases separated the two germline ends.

V usage is TRBV28 and J usage is TRBJ2-3; 8 bases are shared with TRBD1. This CDR3 spans 13 amino acids. Trimming removed 6 bases from V and 4 bases from J; junction bases left unmatched: 3. Germline V gene sequence: CDR1 MDHEN, CDR2 SYDVKM. The CDR3 DNA sequence: TGTGCCAGCAGAAGGACAGGGTCAGATACGCAGTATTTT. This gives the protein CASRRTGSDTQYF.

The rearrangement joins TRBV6-5 to TRBJ2-3, with D possibly being TRBD2 (6 bases). This CDR3 spans 16 amino acids. In germline, CDR1 is MNHEY, CDR2 SVGAGI. V was pared by 3 bases and J by 6 bases, with 19 bases between. The CDR3 reads CASSYSAGTGADTQYF. CDR3 DNA sequence: TGTGCCAGCAGTTATTCCGCGGGGACTGGTGCGGATACGCAGTATTTT.

V is TRBV30 and J is TRBJ1-2; D may be TRBD1 (5 bases). Germline lookup yields CDR1 GTSNPN and CDR2 SVGIG (reference sequence). The CDR3 consists of 15 residues. Trimming left V 7 bases short and J 7 bases short, with 25 bases between. The CDR3 here is CASPDGGVRRGGYTF. The CDR3 coding sequence is TGTGCCTCCCCAGATGGAGGGGTAAGAAGAGGTGGCTACACCTTC.

The CDR3: CAWSPAGDTEKLFF. DNA for the CDR3: TGTGCCTGGAGCCCGGCAGGGGATACTGAAAAACTGTTTTTT. The genes are TRBV30 and TRBJ1-4; a possible D gene is TRBD1 (6 bases). The CDR3 runs to 14 residues. In germline, CDR1 is GTSNPN, CDR2 SVGIG (reference sequence). V was shortened by 3 bases and J by 7 bases, with 15 bases between the two germline ends.

This clone has a single count. The gene calls are TRBV18 and TRBJ2-1; D gene unclear. There are 15 residues in the CDR3. Germline V lookup: CDR1 KGHSH, CDR2 LQKENI. Trimming removed 1 base at V and 1 base at J, with 8 bases between. The CDR3 DNA reads as TGTGCCAGCTCACCACAGGAAGCGTCCTACAATGAGCAGTTCTTC. As protein: CASSPQEASYNEQFF.

The V call is TRBV4-3, the J call TRBJ2-1; TRBD2 matches 8 bases. This CDR3 spans 16 amino acids. J lost 4 bases, V lost 0 bases, and 5 bases had no gene match. Per germline, CDR1 LGHNA and CDR2 YSLEER. As DNA, the CDR3 is TGCGCCAGCAGCCAAGAAGGAGTAGCGGGGTACAATGAGCAGTTCTTC. Its protein product is CASSQEGVAGYNEQFF.

The chain's CDR3 is CASRLLAGGWETQYF. Written as DNA, the CDR3 is TGTGCCAGCAGATTACTAGCGGGGGGTTGGGAGACCCAGTACTTC. The J gene is TRBJ2-5, the V gene TRBV6-5; 12 bases match TRBD2. With 6 bases clipped from V and 5 bases from J, the junction kept 7 bases outside the gene matches. Germline lookup yields CDR1 MNHEY and CDR2 SVGAGI. The CDR3 has 15 residues.

The rearrangement joins TRBV2 to TRBJ2-1; 11 nucleotides align to TRBD2. Germline assignment: CDR1 SNHLY and CDR2 FYNNEI. The length of the CDR3 is 15 residues. V lost 3 bases, J lost 8 bases, and 6 bases stayed unmatched. CDR3 protein: CASSDRSGRGDEQFF. As DNA, the CDR3 is TGTGCCAGCAGTGATCGTAGCGGGAGGGGCGATGAGCAGTTCTTC. Based on the CDR3 plus reference TRBV2 and TRBJ2-1, the full variable domain is EPEVTQTPSHQVTQMGQEVILRCVPISNHLYFYWYRQILGQKVEFLVSFYNNEISEKSEIFDDQFSVERPDGSNFTLKIRSTKLEDSAMYFCASSDRSGRGDEQFFGPGTRLTVL.

This clone was counted only a few times. The chain has TRBV28 and TRBJ2-7, with TRBD2 matching 7 bases. CDR3 length: 15 residues. The germline V gene has CDR1 MDHEN and CDR2 SYDVKM. The V segment lost 1 base and the J segment 3 bases; nucleotides outside the gene matches: 6. The CDR3 DNA reads TGTGCCAGCAGTTTATTGGGAGGGCCGGTCTACGAGCAGTACTTC. As protein: CASSLLGGPVYEQYF.

The V call is TRBV27, the J call TRBJ1-1; 10 positions match TRBD1. Germline V gene lookup returns CDR1 MNHEY and CDR2 SMNVEV (reference sequence). With V trimmed by 8 bases and J by 8 bases, 8 bases remained unmatched. The CDR3 covers 13 residues. The CDR3 bases are TGTGCCAGCGGCTATGGACAGGGGGTGGAAGCTTTCTTT. This gives the protein CASGYGQGVEAFF.

The rearrangement links TRBV7-2 to TRBJ2-7; 7 positions match TRBD2. The CDR3 loop spans 15 amino acids. Germline V lookup: CDR1 SGHTA, CDR2 FQGNSA. V lost 1 base to trimming and J lost 2 bases; unmatched junction nucleotides: 5. In DNA, the CDR3 is TGTGCCAGCAGCTTAGATCCCCGGGGGGCCTACGAGCAGTACTTC. As protein: CASSLDPRGAYEQYF.

The rearrangement uses TRBV28 and TRBJ1-1; 7 positions match TRBD1. Germline CDR1 MDHEN, CDR2 SYDVKM. The J segment lost 3 bases and the V segment lost 6 bases, leaving 7 bases of the junction unmatched. The length of the CDR3 is 14 residues. The CDR3 DNA reads as TGTGCCAGCAGACCTGGACAGGCCGACACTGAAGCTTTCTTT. Protein sequence: CASRPGQADTEAFF.

This chain connects TRBV12-3 or TRBV12-4 to TRBJ1-1; a possible D gene is TRBD1 (6 bases). CDR3 length: 13 amino acids. With 3 bases removed from V and 3 bases from J, the gap between germline ends came to 8 bases. CDR3: CASSLGAHTEAFF. CDR3 coding DNA: TGTGCCAGCAGTTTGGGGGCGCACACTGAAGCTTTCTTT.

V is TRBV27 and J is TRBJ2-2; TRBD1 agrees at 7 bases. The germline gives CDR1 MNHEY, CDR2 SMNVEV (reference sequence). The CDR3 runs 17 residues. V shed 1 base and J 4 bases; nucleotides not matched to a gene: 9. CDR3 sequence reads: CASSLLTGTVLTGELFF. DNA for the CDR3: TGTGCCAGCAGTTTATTGACCGGGACAGTACTCACCGGGGAGCTGTTTTTT.

The chain combines TRBV28 with TRBJ2-7; 8 positions match TRBD2. CDR1 MDHEN and CDR2 SYDVKM come from the germline V gene. J was trimmed by 2 bases and V by 7 bases; bases with no gene match: 4. CDR3 length equals 13 residues. CDR3 residues: CASNGGATYEQYF. CDR3 DNA sequence: TGTGCCAGCAACGGGGGGGCTACCTACGAGCAGTACTTC.

The chain couples TRBV18 to TRBJ2-4, with D possibly TRBD1 on 6 matching bases. The CDR3 runs to 15 residues. CDR1 is KGHSH, CDR2 LQKENI, per germline. The V gene lost 6 bases and the J gene lost 4 bases, with 16 bases spanning the gap. CDR3 sequence reads: CASSPQAGAKNIQYF. The CDR3, as DNA: TGTGCCAGCTCCCCCCAAGCAGGGGCAAAAAACATTCAGTACTTC.

The J gene is TRBJ2-3, the V gene TRBV5-1; 11 positions match TRBD2. The germline gives CDR1 SGHRS, CDR2 YFSETQ. J lost 0 bases, V lost 3 bases, and 6 bases had no gene match. The CDR3 sequence is 17 residues long. In DNA, the CDR3 is TGCGCCAGCAGCTGGGCGACTAGCGGGACTAGCACAGATACGCAGTATTTT. Protein product: CASSWATSGTSTDTQYF.

The CDR3 protein is CASSLGVVEGYTF. In DNA, the CDR3 is TGTGCCAGCAGCTTAGGTGTGGTAGAGGGCTACACCTTC. This chain joins TRBV7-9 and TRBJ1-2; D remains unclear. Germline CDR1 and CDR2: SEHNR and FQNEAQ (reference sequence). The V gene lost 1 base and the J gene lost 8 bases, with 11 bases spanning the gap. The CDR3 length is 13 residues.

The chain joins TRBV3-1 (or the pseudogene TRBV3-2) to TRBJ1-2; D remains unclear. This CDR3 region has 14 residues. Germline V gives CDR1 LGHDT, CDR2 YNNKEL (reference sequence). V lost 3 bases, J lost 4 bases, and 12 bases lay in between. CDR3 amino acids: CASSHDGLTYGYTF. The CDR3 nucleotides read TGTGCCAGCAGCCATGACGGACTTACCTATGGCTACACCTTC.

The J gene is TRBJ2-1, the V gene TRBV5-1; a possible D gene is TRBD2 (6 bases). The V gene's germline CDR1 is SGHRS and CDR2 YFSETQ. The length of the CDR3 is 15 residues. Trimming pared 4 bases from V and 4 bases from J, leaving 15 bases between. CDR3 sequence: CASSSPGTLYNEQFF. CDR3 in DNA: TGCGCCAGCAGCAGCCCCGGGACTCTTTACAATGAGCAGTTCTTC.

The chain joins TRBV27 to TRBJ1-6; TRBD1 matches at 7 bases. With 3 bases clipped from V and 8 bases from J, the junction kept 1 base outside the gene matches. This CDR3 has 13 amino acids. The germline CDR1 and CDR2 sequences are MNHEY and SMNVEV (reference sequence). This CDR3 is CASSLQGDSPLHF. DNA for the CDR3: TGTGCCAGCAGTTTGCAGGGGGATTCACCCCTCCACTTT.

V and J are TRBV6-6 and TRBJ1-1, with 7 bases lining up with TRBD1. The CDR3 spans 14 residues. Germline lookup yields CDR1 MNHNY and CDR2 SVGAGI (reference sequence). After removal of 6 bases from V and 3 bases from J, the junction contained 7 bases not matched to a gene. This CDR3 reads CASRSIDRDTEAFF. CDR3 nucleotides: TGTGCCAGCAGATCCATCGACAGGGACACTGAAGCTTTCTTT.